This is a list of T cell receptor beta chains from one sample in a study of T cell changes during pregnancy in multiple sclerosis. The table came from immunoSEQ multiplex PCR; TCRdb's copy has only in-frame clones and leaves some out. The sample contains more than 95,000 clones, about 91% of which appear only once. Here the sequenced sample was peripheral blood, taken after pregnancy. These receptor sequences come from a female donor with multiple sclerosis, enrolled in a pregnancy study. The CDR3 runs from the conserved cysteine through the conserved F or W. The D gene is left open where the match is weak. A row's size may be missing; if present it is once, few, many or a size class.

TRBV27	TRBJ1-1	TRBD1	.	TGTGCCAGCAGTTTGGACTTGACAGGGAGTGGCGAAGCTTTCTTT	CASSLDLTGSGEAFF
TRBV6-1	TRBJ2-1	TRBD2	.	TGTGCCAGCCGAGACCAAGGCGGGGGCAATGAGCAGTTCTTC	CASRDQGGGNEQFF
TRBV27	TRBJ2-2	.	.	TGTGCCAGCAGTTTCGACAGGTCGAACACCGGGGAGCTGTTTTTT	CASSFDRSNTGELFF
TRBV2	TRBJ1-6	.	.	TGTGCCAGCAGTGATGAGTCCCCGTATAATTCACCCCTCCACTTT	CASSDESPYNSPLHF
TRBV7-9	TRBJ2-2	.	.	TGTGCCAGCAGCCGAAGCTCCACCGGGGAGCTGTTTTTT	CASSRSSTGELFF
TRBV6-1	TRBJ2-5	.	.	TGTGCCAGCAGTGAAGCAAGGCGGGAGACCCAGTACTTC	CASSEARRETQYF
TRBV29-1	TRBJ2-7	.	once	TGCAGCGTTGAGGACAGTTACAACTCCTACGAGCAGTACTTC	CSVEDSYNSYEQYF
TRBV21-1	TRBJ2-5	.	.	TGTGCCAGCAACGAGGCGGGTCCGACCGGGACCCAGTACTTC	CASNEAGPTGTQYF
TRBV19	TRBJ1-1	.	few	TGTGCCAGTAGTAGGGACGGGAGGGCGACTGAAGCTTTCTTT	CASSRDGRATEAFF
TRBV4-2	TRBJ1-2	TRBD1	.	TGTGCCAGCAGCCAAGCGACAGGGATGGAGCGCTATGGCTACACCTTC	CASSQATGMERYGYTF
TRBV25-1	TRBJ1-4	.	.	TGTGCCAGCAGTGAAGCGGGGGCGAAGGGGGAAAAACTGTTTTTT	CASSEAGAKGEKLFF
TRBV15	TRBJ2-7	.	.	TGTGCCACCAGCAGAGATATGGCGGTTCCCTACGAGCAGTACTTC	CATSRDMAVPYEQYF
TRBV19	TRBJ2-1	TRBD1	.	TGTGCCAGCCATCTCGGGACAGGGGGCTCGTATGAGCAGTTCTTC	CASHLGTGGSYEQFF
TRBV5-1	TRBJ2-7	TRBD1	.	TGCGCCAGCAGCTTTATTACAGGGGGCTACGAGCAGTACTTC	CASSFITGGYEQYF
TRBV7-9	TRBJ1-2	TRBD1	few	TGTGCCAGCAGCTTAGTGGGACAGATACTTAACTATGGCTACACCTTC	CASSLVGQILNYGYTF
TRBV5-5	TRBJ2-7	TRBD2	.	TGTGCCAGCAGCTCAGAGGGGACTAGCGGGATCTACGAGCAGTACTTC	CASSSEGTSGIYEQYF
TRBV7-3	TRBJ2-3	TRBD1	.	TGTGCCAGCAGCTTAACGGGACCAGGGGGCGCAAATACGCAGTATTTT	CASSLTGPGGANTQYF
TRBV27	TRBJ2-7	TRBD1	.	TGTGCCAGCAACAAAGGAGACAGGGGAGCCTACGAGCAGTACTTC	CASNKGDRGAYEQYF
TRBV19	TRBJ1-5	.	few	TGTGCCAGTAGTAACCAGGGATGGAGCAATCAGCCCCAGCATTTT	CASSNQGWSNQPQHF
TRBV6-1	TRBJ2-1	TRBD1	once	TGTGCCAGCAGTGCGCCTAACAGGGGTAGGGGTGAGCAGTTCTTC	CASSAPNRGRGEQFF
TRBV2	TRBJ2-3	TRBD1	.	TGTGCCAGCAGCCCCGACAGGGTCTTAGGCACAGATACGCAGTATTTT	CASSPDRVLGTDTQYF
TRBV18	TRBJ1-4	.	.	TGTGCCAGCTCGCGAACGAGGACAGATAATGAAAAACTGTTTTTT	CASSRTRTDNEKLFF
TRBV27	TRBJ2-7	TRBD1	once	TGTGCCAGCAGTGGGACAGGGGTCCGATACGAGCAGTACTTC	CASSGTGVRYEQYF
TRBV7-6	TRBJ2-1	TRBD1	.	TGTGCCAGCAGCTTCCCAGGGGGCAATGAGCAGTTCTTC	CASSFPGGNEQFF
TRBV19	TRBJ2-1	TRBD2	.	TGTGCCAGTAGTGGGAGGGGACTAGCGGGGGGTTCGTACAATGAGCAGTTCTTC	CASSGRGLAGGSYNEQFF
TRBV6-1	TRBJ2-7	.	.	TGTGCCAGCACCCCCCCGAGAAGCTCCTACGAGCAGTACTTC	CASTPPRSSYEQYF
TRBV19	TRBJ2-5	TRBD1	.	TGTGCCAGTAGTAGGGGACAGGACCGCCAAGAGACCCAGTACTTC	CASSRGQDRQETQYF
TRBV7-3	TRBJ1-2	.	.	TGTGCCAGCAGCCCAAAGACAGGATCGGGTGGCTACACCTTC	CASSPKTGSGGYTF
TRBV2	TRBJ2-1	.	.	TGTGCCAGCAAGGGGCAGGTCAATGAGCAGTTCTTC	CASKGQVNEQFF
TRBV29-1	TRBJ2-7	.	once	TGCAGCGTTGAAGTAGACTACGAGCAGTACTTC	CSVEVDYEQYF
TRBV5-5	TRBJ2-1	TRBD2	once	TGTGCCAGCAGCTTAATAGCGGGAGTCTATGAGCAGTTCTTC	CASSLIAGVYEQFF
TRBV30	TRBJ1-2	.	.	TGTGCCTGGAGTGAACAGGGTTATGGCTACACCTTC	CAWSEQGYGYTF